The 13 T cell receptor beta chains below were found in one sample sequenced in a study of blood T cell repertoires in COVID-19. TCRdb's table, derived via immunoSEQ multiplex PCR, lists solely in-frame clones and lacks some. Among just over 150,000 clones listed, around nine tenths were seen once. Sample: peripheral blood. The receptors derive from a woman aged 70-85 years with acute or convalescent COVID-19.

The V and J genes are TRBV7-2 and TRBJ1-2, with D possibly matching TRBD1 (5 bases). The CDR3 loop spans 14 amino acids. The germline V gene encodes CDR1 SGHTA and CDR2 FQGNSA. Trimming took 4 bases from V and 4 from J, leaving 13 bases between them. Here the CDR3 DNA reads TGTGCCAGCAGCTCTGGGCGGCAGGGCTATGGCTACACCTTC. It is translated as CASSSGRQGYGYTF.

This clone was seen just once. V is TRBV18 and J is TRBJ2-3; D ambiguous. Trimming took off 2 bases at V and 0 bases at J, with 9 bases between the two ends. Per the germline V gene, CDR1 is KGHSH and CDR2 is LQKENI. This CDR3 is 15 amino acids long. In DNA form, the CDR3 reads TGTGCCAGCTCACCAAAGAGTACTAGCACAGATACGCAGTATTTT. Translating gives CASSPKSTSTDTQYF.

Here the CDR3 reads CASSATGAGNTIYF. CDR3 bases: TGTGCCAGCAGCGCGACAGGGGCTGGAAACACCATATATTTT. This rearrangement joins TRBV6-5 to TRBJ1-3, with 8 bases that match TRBD1. Per the germline V gene, CDR1 is MNHEY and CDR2 is SVGAGI. The CDR3 is 14 residues long. V lost 6 bases and J lost 2; bases outside the gene matches: 3.

The J gene is TRBJ2-5, the V gene TRBV19, with 9 bases that match TRBD1. Germline V gives CDR1 LNHDA, CDR2 SQIVND (reference sequence). The CDR3 loop spans 15 amino acids. J was trimmed by 3 bases and V by 8 bases; bases with no gene match: 10. The CDR3 reads CASASLTGGKETQYF. The CDR3 DNA is TGTGCCAGTGCCTCCCTAACAGGGGGCAAAGAGACCCAGTACTTC.

This chain links TRBV7-9 with TRBJ1-2; D may be TRBD1 (5 bases). In germline, CDR1 is SEHNR, CDR2 FQNEAQ (reference sequence). The CDR3 is made up of 14 amino acids. V shed 4 bases and J shed 5 bases, with 14 bases lying between them. The DNA for the CDR3 is TGTGCCAGCAGCTCAACGGGCAGGGCGTATGGCTACACCTTC. As protein: CASSSTGRAYGYTF. Filled out from reference TRBV7-9 and TRBJ1-2, the complete variable domain reads DTGVSQNPRHKITKRGQNVTFRCDPISEHNRLYWYRQTLGQGPEFLTYFQNEAQLEKSRLLSDRFSAERPKGSFSTLEIQRTEQGDSAMYLCASSSTGRAYGYTFGSGTRLTVV.

This clone showed up just once. The genes are TRBV4-2 and TRBJ1-4; 11 bases fit TRBD1. The germline gives CDR1 LGHNA, CDR2 YNFKEQ. The V segment lost 1 base and the J segment 4 bases; nucleotides outside the gene matches: 2. CDR3 length: 16 amino acids. The CDR3: CASSQGTGGNNEKLFF. The CDR3 bases are TGTGCCAGCAGCCAAGGGACAGGGGGCAATAATGAAAAACTGTTTTTT.

The rearrangement links TRBV27 to TRBJ2-2; 9 bases are shared with TRBD1. The CDR3 covers 17 residues. Germline values: CDR1 MNHEY, CDR2 SMNVEV (reference sequence). The junction had 14 bases not matched to a gene; V was cut back by 4 bases and J by 8 bases. The DNA for the CDR3 is TGTGCCAGCAGTTCCTCGCCGGGACAGGGTAGGAGAGGGGAGCTGTTTTTT. The encoded protein is CASSSSPGQGRRGELFF.

The chain is built from TRBV18 and TRBJ2-1; 9 bases map to TRBD2. This CDR3 is built from 14 residues. Unmatched junction bases numbered 5, after V lost 3 bases and J lost 8 bases. Looked up from germline, CDR1 is KGHSH and CDR2 is LQKENI. The CDR3 DNA reads as TGTGCCAGCTCACCCGCGGGGGGGTTCCATGAGCAGTTCTTC. Protein product: CASSPAGGFHEQFF. The full variable domain, with the rest looked up from reference TRBV18 and TRBJ2-1, is NAGVMQNPRHLVRRRGQEARLRCSPMKGHSHVYWYRQLPEEGLKFMVYLQKENIIDESGMPKERFSAEFPKEGPSILRIQQVVRGDSAAYFCASSPAGGFHEQFFGPGTRLTVL.

The V gene is TRBV11-2, the J gene TRBJ1-6; D is unclear. This CDR3 is built from 13 residues. In germline, CDR1 is SGHAT, CDR2 FQNNGV. Trimming cost V 6 bases and J 4 bases, with 7 bases left between them. The CDR3 sequence: CASRAGYNSPLHF. The DNA of the CDR3 is TGTGCCAGCAGAGCGGGGTATAATTCACCCCTCCACTTT.

The J gene is TRBJ2-1, the V gene TRBV2; 12 bases are shared with TRBD2. Germline V CDR1 and CDR2: SNHLY, FYNNEI. This CDR3 region has 17 residues. Trimming cost V 0 bases and J 8 bases; bases outside gene matches: 8. The CDR3 here is CASSEASSGGDGDEQFF. The CDR3 coding sequence is TGTGCCAGCAGTGAAGCGTCTAGCGGGGGGGACGGGGATGAGCAGTTCTTC. Drawing the rest from reference TRBV2 and TRBJ2-1, the complete variable domain is EPEVTQTPSHQVTQMGQEVILRCVPISNHLYFYWYRQILGQKVEFLVSFYNNEISEKSEIFDDQFSVERPDGSNFTLKIRSTKLEDSAMYFCASSEASSGGDGDEQFFGPGTRLTVL.

The CDR3 loop is CASSLRGNTEAFF. CDR3 bases: TGTGCCAGCAGCTTACGGGGGAACACTGAAGCTTTCTTT. V and J are TRBV7-9 and TRBJ1-1, with D unresolved. This CDR3 spans 13 amino acids. CDR1 and CDR2 from the germline V gene are SEHNR and FQNEAQ (reference sequence). Trimming shortened V by 2 bases and J by 1 base, and 5 bases separated the two germline ends.

V is TRBV29-1 and J is TRBJ1-2; 10 bases are a match to TRBD1. Trimming removed 5 bases from V and 6 bases from J; junction bases left unmatched: 6. Germline CDR1 reads SQVTM; CDR2 reads ANQGSEA. The length of the CDR3 is 13 residues. The CDR3 spells CSVPDRGHHGYTF. CDR3 bases: TGCAGCGTTCCAGACAGGGGGCATCATGGCTACACCTTC.

This chain connects TRBV5-1 to TRBJ1-2; the D gene is possibly TRBD1 (5 bases). Germline V gives CDR1 SGHRS, CDR2 YFSETQ. The V gene lost 1 base and the J gene lost 0 bases, with 10 bases spanning the gap. The CDR3 loop spans 15 amino acids. CDR3 DNA: TGCGCCAGCAGCTTGAACGGGGACTCTAACTATGGCTACACCTTC. Amino acid sequence: CASSLNGDSNYGYTF. Drawing the rest from reference TRBV5-1 and TRBJ1-2, the complete variable domain is KAGVTQTPRYLIKTRGQQVTLSCSPISGHRSVSWYQQTPGQGLQFLFEYFSETQRNKGNFPGRFSGRQFSNSRSEMNVSTLELGDSALYLCASSLNGDSNYGYTFGSGTRLTVV.